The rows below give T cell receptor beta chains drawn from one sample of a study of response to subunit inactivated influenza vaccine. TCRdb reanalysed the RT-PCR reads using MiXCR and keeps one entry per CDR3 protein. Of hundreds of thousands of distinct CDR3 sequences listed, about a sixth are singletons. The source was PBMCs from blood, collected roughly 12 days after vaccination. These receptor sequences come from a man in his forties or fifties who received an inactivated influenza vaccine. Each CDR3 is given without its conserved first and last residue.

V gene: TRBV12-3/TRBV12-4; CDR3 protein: ASSFGVGGNQPQH
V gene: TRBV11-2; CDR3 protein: ASSRTFKQGRDEKLF
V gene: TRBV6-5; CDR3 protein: ASSYREGGTYEQY
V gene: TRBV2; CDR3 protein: ASSEETGGITGELF
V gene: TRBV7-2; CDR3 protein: ASSPREFYGYT
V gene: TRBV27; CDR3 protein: ASSLYRGRSSHEQY
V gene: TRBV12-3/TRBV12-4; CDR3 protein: ATRGTLYEQY
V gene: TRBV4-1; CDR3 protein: ASSRRTSDYNEQF
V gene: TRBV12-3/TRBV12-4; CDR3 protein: ASTSNYEGQRHSGANVLT
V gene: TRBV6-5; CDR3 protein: ASTTGFETQY
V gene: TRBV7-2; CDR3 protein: ASSFLGGGGYEQY
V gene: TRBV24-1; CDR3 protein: ATSDFQPPSGRYNEQF
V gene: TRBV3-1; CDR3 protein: ASRGGMREVPGELF
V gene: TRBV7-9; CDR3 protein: ASSLIKNTGELF
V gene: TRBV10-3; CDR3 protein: AIRATSRSGETQY
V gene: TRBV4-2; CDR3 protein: ASSQETKSGQL
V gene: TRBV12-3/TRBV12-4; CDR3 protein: ASRLSPGQGNETQY
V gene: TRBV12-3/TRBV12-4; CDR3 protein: ASSFGLARYEQY
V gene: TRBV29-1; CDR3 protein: SVEDQDRLSYNEQF
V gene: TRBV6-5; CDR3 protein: ASSYGGDSYNEQF
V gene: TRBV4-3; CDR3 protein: ASSQGLAVFSYEQY
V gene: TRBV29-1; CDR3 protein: SVEDGTNYNEQF
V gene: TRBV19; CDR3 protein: ASTTEMANEKLF
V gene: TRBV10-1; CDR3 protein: ASSDVGTNTDTQY
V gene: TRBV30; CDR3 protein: AWSLMGSFGYEQY
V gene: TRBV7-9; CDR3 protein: ASSPPFRSVRANEQF
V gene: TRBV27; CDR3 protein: ASSSYGDYGYT
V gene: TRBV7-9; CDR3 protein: ASSPLGTGTDTQY
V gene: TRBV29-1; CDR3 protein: SVALAGGGYT
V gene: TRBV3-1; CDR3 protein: ASSQDPTQGGSNQPQH
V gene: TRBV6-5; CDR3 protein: ASSYGESSYNEQF
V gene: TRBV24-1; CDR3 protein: ATSDLPIGDGYNEQF
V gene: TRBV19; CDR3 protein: ASRGPNNEQF
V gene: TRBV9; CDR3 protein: ASSVATGLKLGSETQY
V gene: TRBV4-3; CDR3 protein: ASSRQGTGSEQY
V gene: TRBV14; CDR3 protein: ASSQGHTDTQY
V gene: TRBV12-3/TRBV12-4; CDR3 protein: ASSLGLLLTDTQY
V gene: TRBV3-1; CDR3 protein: ASSQDFAGEAYNEQF
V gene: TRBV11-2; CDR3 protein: ASSLRLRTDTQY
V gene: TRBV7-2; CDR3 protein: ASSLALFDVQY
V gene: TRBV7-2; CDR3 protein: ASSKGQGDYGYT
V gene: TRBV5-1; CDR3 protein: ASSRSGGHTGELF
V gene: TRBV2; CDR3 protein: ASEGLAASSYNEQF
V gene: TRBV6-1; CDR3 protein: ASTGQGGGFNEQF
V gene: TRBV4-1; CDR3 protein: ASSQEVTSGVEQF
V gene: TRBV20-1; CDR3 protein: SADRASYNEQF
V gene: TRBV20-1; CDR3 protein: SASTGGSLGTDTQY
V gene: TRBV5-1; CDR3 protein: ASSLATGAAVYEQY
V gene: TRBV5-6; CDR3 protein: ASSSLKRAYEQY
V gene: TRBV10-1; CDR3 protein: ASSELSGVMNTQY
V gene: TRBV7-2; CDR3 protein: ASSLKGMGTGELF
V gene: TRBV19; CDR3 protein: ASSMSRGVQY
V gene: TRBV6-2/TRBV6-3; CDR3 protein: ASSSYRRTEAF
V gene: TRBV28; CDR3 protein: ASSLGHGWGGETQY